The next 8 T cell receptor beta chains were all read from a single sample in a study of OX40 agonist ivuxolimab in advanced cancers. Assay: immunoSEQ multiplex PCR; the TCRdb copy retains only in-frame clones and omits some. The sample has about 50,000 clones; over 70% are singletons. Specimen: CD4+ or CD8+ T cells sorted from blood, collected in a trial of the OX40 agonist ivuxolimab. Receptor source: an adult with an advanced solid tumor such as melanoma, head and neck, liver or kidney cancer.

The chain recombines TRBV6-1 with TRBJ1-1; D gene uncertain. This CDR3 has 13 residues. Germline CDR1 is MNHNS and CDR2 is SASEGT. V dropped 6 bases and J dropped 0 bases, with 8 bases sitting between them. This chain's CDR3 is CASSQRMNTEAFF. The CDR3 DNA sequence: TGTGCCAGCAGCCAGAGGATGAACACTGAAGCTTTCTTT.

This clone was seen only a few times. The V gene is TRBV6-1, the J gene TRBJ1-5; 7 bases are shared with TRBD1. Losses at the gene ends were 5 bases for V and 4 bases for J; bases not matched to a gene: 8. The CDR3 is 15 amino acids. Germline CDR1 MNHNS, CDR2 SASEGT. The chain's CDR3 is CASSTYPGGNQPQHF. Written as DNA, the CDR3 is TGTGCCAGCAGTACCTACCCAGGGGGGAATCAGCCCCAGCATTTT.

V and J are TRBV7-2 and TRBJ2-7; D unclear. The length of the CDR3 is 13 residues. Per germline, CDR1 SGHTA and CDR2 FQGNSA. Between the trimmed V and J ends, which lost 2 bases and 3 bases, there was a span of 8 bases. The CDR3 loop reads CASSLRVIYEQYF. The CDR3 nucleotides are TGTGCCAGCAGCTTAAGGGTTATCTACGAGCAGTACTTC.

There are a few counts of this clone. As DNA, the CDR3 is TGCGCCAGCAGTGAGAGGGGGACTCCTCAAGAGACCCAGTACTTC. This codes for CASSERGTPQETQYF. J is TRBJ2-5 and V is TRBV10-2; D may be TRBD1 or TRBD2 (6 bases each). Trimming removed 2 bases at V and 2 bases at J, with 12 bases between. Germline loops: CDR1 WSHSY, CDR2 SAAADI. The CDR3 contains 15 residues.

This clone has only a few counts. The chain uses TRBV5-1 and TRBJ1-1; no clear D. The CDR3 sequence is 13 residues long. The germline V gene has CDR1 SGHRS and CDR2 YFSETQ. V lost 3 bases to trimming and J lost 1 base, with 7 bases between them. In nucleotides, the CDR3 is TGCGCCAGCAGCTCGGACGGGAACACTGAAGCTTTCTTT. Translation gives CASSSDGNTEAFF.

The rearrangement joins TRBV7-2 to TRBJ2-3; D unclear. The germline gives CDR1 SGHTA, CDR2 FQGNSA. This CDR3 spans 13 amino acids. The V end was cut by 2 bases, the J end by 2 bases, with 5 bases between. The CDR3 sequence is CASSLRITDTQYF. The CDR3 DNA reads as TGTGCCAGCAGCTTAAGGATCACAGATACGCAGTATTTT.

V usage is TRBV4-1 and J usage is TRBJ1-6, with a tentative D call TRBD1 (5 bases). CDR1 and CDR2 (germline): MGHRA, YSYEKL. The CDR3 is 14 residues long. The V gene lost 6 bases and the J gene lost 5 bases, with 11 bases spanning the gap. CDR3 region: CASRYGGNNSPLHF. The CDR3 DNA reads TGCGCCAGCAGATACGGGGGGAATAATTCACCCCTCCACTTT.

The V and J genes are TRBV5-1 and TRBJ2-1; a possible D gene is TRBD2 (5 bases). Germline CDR1 reads SGHRS; CDR2 reads YFSETQ. V lost 2 bases, J lost 0 bases, and 12 bases lay in between. The CDR3 length is 16 residues. The CDR3 coding sequence is TGCGCCAGCAGCTTTCAAGCGGCGAGCTCCTACAATGAGCAGTTCTTC. Protein product: CASSFQAASSYNEQFF.